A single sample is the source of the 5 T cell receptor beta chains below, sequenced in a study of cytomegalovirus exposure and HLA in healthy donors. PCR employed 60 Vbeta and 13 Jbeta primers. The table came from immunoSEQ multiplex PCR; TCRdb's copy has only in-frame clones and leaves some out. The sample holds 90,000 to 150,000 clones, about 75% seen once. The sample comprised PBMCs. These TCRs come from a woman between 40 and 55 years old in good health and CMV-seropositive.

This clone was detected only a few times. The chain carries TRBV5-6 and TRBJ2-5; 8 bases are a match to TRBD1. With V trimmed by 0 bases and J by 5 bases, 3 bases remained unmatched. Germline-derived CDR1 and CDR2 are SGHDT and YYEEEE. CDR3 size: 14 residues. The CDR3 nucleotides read TGTGCCAGCAGCTTGGGACAGGGGCGGGAGACCCAGTACTTC. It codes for CASSLGQGRETQYF.

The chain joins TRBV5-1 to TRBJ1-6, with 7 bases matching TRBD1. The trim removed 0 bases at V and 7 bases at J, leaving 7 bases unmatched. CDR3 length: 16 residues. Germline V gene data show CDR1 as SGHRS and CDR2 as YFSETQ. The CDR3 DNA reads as TGCGCCAGCAGCTTGGGGGACAGTGAACGGAATTCACCCCTCCACTTT. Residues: CASSLGDSERNSPLHF. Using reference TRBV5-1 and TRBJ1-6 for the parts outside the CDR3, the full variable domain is KAGVTQTPRYLIKTRGQQVTLSCSPISGHRSVSWYQQTPGQGLQFLFEYFSETQRNKGNFPGRFSGRQFSNSRSEMNVSTLELGDSALYLCASSLGDSERNSPLHFGNGTRLTVT.

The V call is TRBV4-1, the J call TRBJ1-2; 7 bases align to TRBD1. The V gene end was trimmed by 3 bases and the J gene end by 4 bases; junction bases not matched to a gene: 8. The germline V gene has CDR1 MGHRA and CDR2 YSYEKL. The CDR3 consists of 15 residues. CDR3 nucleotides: TGCGCCAGCAGCCACCCCGGGACAGTGTCCTATGGCTACACCTTC. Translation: CASSHPGTVSYGYTF.

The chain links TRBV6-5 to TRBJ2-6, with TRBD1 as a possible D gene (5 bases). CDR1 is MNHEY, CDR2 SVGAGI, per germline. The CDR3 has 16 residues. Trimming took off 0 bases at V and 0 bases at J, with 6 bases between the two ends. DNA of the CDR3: TGTGCCAGCAGTTACTCGACAGCCTCTGGGGCCAACGTCCTGACTTTC. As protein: CASSYSTASGANVLTF.

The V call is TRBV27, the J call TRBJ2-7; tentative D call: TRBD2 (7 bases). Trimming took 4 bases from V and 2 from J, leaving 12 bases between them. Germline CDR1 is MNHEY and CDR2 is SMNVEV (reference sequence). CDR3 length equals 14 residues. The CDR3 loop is CASSSVGGPYEQYF. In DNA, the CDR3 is TGTGCCAGCAGTTCGGTCGGGGGGCCCTACGAGCAGTACTTC.